This record looks at one T cell receptor (beta chain) sequence and its context. What it binds is not known. One end of the junction does not line up with germline, which may come from a read error. This sample was taken from a study of cytomegalovirus exposure and HLA in healthy donors. Study details: Unique TCR beta sequences numbering some 110 million came from approximately 180 million T cells in an earlier analysis.

General observations from the study: Most CMV-associated TCR beta chains appeared HLA-restricted in a later analysis. About 87% or about 30% of the time was how often most TCR beta V segments were productive, according to an earlier analysis. The authors enumerated around 150 TCR beta chains as linked to cytomegalovirus.

This CDR3 has 13 residues. Germline CDR1 SEHNR, CDR2 FQNEAQ (reference sequence). Both 60 Vbeta primers and 13 Jbeta primers went into the PCR. Some clones are missing from TCRdb's copy, which holds only in-frame ones; the method was immunoSEQ multiplex PCR. The repertoire holds about 140,000 clones, with roughly 80% as singletons. Sequenced: PBMCs. The sequence came from a male donor in good health and CMV-seronegative. The gene calls are TRBV7-9 and TRBJ1-1, with D possibly being TRBD1 (5 bases). The CDR3 DNA is TGTTCCAGCAGCTTACATGAAGGGGAAGAAGCTTTCTTT. It codes for CSSSLHEGEEAFF.